This T cell receptor (beta chain) was captured by sequencing in a study of vaccination effects on CD4 cells after COVID-19. Antigen-specific CD4+ T cells were expanded with viral peptide pools in the ViraFEST assay before sequencing. Isolating CD4+ T cells followed ten to eleven days of culture. All participants had two doses of either the BNT162b2 or mRNA-1273 vaccine. Per germline, CDR1 SNHLY and CDR2 FYNNEI. CDR3 length: 15 residues. With 7 bases clipped from V and 1 base from J, the junction kept 4 bases outside the gene matches. Comments on this clone: Its target is unknown.

Here immunoSEQ multiplex PCR was the method, and the copy in TCRdb shows in-frame clones only, minus some. The sample consists of some 68,000 clones, over 70% of them appearing once. The chain recombines TRBV2 with TRBJ2-5, with 12 nucleotides matching TRBD2. The clonotype was recovered from a human donor who received a COVID-19 vaccine. The source was CD4+ T cells from PBMCs cultured with HCoV-229E spike peptides, collected after COVID-19 vaccination. CDR3 coding DNA: TGTGCCAGCAATAGACTAGCGGGGGTCCAAGAGACCCAGTACTTC. Protein product: CASNRLAGVQETQYF.